The source of this TCR beta chain is a study of blood T cell repertoires in COVID-19 (dated by TCRdb to the early 2020s). For the study in its entirety: Collaborator samples came from the United States, Italy and Spain and covered acute and convalescent phases of COVID-19. The repertoires were released in a freely available public database intended as a resource for research on the immune response to SARS-CoV-2. Samples were obtained from the ongoing ImmuneRACE study (first 160 participants) and from 1,254 subjects provided by 6 global collaborators. Where available, HLA class I and class II types were taken from metadata supplied by the sample provider and were not determined by assay-based typing. Sample metadata almost always included a de-identified subject ID, COVID-19 status, age in years and sex. Deeply sampled blood TCRbeta repertoires from subjects exposed to, actively infected with, or recovered from COVID-19 were included in the dataset. The prospective study material was composed of cDNA or gDNA derived from T cells, B-cell-depleted T cells, or PBMCs. The full study reports these points: The quantity of clinical and demographic metadata differed by source and by participant and was supplied without curation.

The CDR3 runs 15 residues from the cysteine to the phenylalanine. Only the CDR3 part of the read is kept: 45 bases, read in frame from the first base. CDR1 is given as SGHTA and CDR2 as FQGNSA, both from the germline V gene. V lost 5 bases and J lost 3 bases, and the count of bases not matched to a germline gene is 9. The immunoSEQ Assay, a bias-controlled multiplex PCR, was used to amplify TCRbeta CDR3 regions from genomic DNA. Per the original workflow: Within the assay, amplification of reference gene primers was used to estimate how many nucleated cells each sample contained. To quantify the absolute abundance of each unique TCRbeta CDR3 rearrangement, sequence reads were collapsed and filtered. For each sample, productive Simpson clonality was calculated as the square root of Simpson's diversity index over productive rearrangements. Sourced from immuneACCESS, this table was stored by TCRdb with only in-frame sequences that have V and J called. A share of the clones is absent; for the studies checked, an unresolved V gene accounts for under half, and the remainder has no known explanation. The D gene and trimming were derived from the DNA, and the V and J assignments and clone size from that table. The table for this sample lists about 170,000 clones; around 82% of them were counted only once. The leading ten clones occupy roughly a fifth of the sample.

Another Seattle source contributed samples from volunteer blood donors who had recovered from COVID-19. Collaborating institutions collected whole blood in K2EDTA tubes following their own protocols. For TCRbeta analysis, collaborator samples were shipped as frozen whole blood, as isolated PBMCs, or as DNA extracted from either sample type. Regarding this clone: Its binding antigen is unknown. No quality values exist for individual bases; no much larger clone is one base distant.

The origin of this receptor is a woman in her 70s who had recovered from COVID-19. The sample was peripheral blood. The sequence is built from TRBV7-2 and TRBJ1-2, and TRBD1 aligns with 7 junction nucleotides. This receptor carries the CDR3 CASSTPGTEHYGYTF. The DNA sequence is given as TGTGCCAGCAGCACCCCGGGGACAGAGCACTATGGCTACACCTTC.